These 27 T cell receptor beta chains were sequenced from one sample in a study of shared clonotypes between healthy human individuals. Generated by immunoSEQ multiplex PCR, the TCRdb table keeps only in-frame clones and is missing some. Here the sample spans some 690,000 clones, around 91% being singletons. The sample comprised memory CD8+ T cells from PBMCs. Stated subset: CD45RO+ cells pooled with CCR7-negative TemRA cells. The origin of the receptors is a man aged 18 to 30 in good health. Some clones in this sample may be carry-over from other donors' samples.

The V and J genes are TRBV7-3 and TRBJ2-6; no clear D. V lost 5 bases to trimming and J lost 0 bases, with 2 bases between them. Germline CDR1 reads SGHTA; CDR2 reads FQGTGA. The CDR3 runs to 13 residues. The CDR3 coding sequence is TGTGCCAGCAGCGTCTCTGGGGCCAACGTCCTGACTTTC. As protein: CASSVSGANVLTF.

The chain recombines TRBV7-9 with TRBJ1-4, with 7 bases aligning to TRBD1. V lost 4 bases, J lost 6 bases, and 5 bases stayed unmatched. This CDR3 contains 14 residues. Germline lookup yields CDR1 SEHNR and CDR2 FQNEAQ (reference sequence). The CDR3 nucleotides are TGTGCCAGCAGCTCTCGACAGGGAGATGAAAAACTGTTTTTT. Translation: CASSSRQGDEKLFF.

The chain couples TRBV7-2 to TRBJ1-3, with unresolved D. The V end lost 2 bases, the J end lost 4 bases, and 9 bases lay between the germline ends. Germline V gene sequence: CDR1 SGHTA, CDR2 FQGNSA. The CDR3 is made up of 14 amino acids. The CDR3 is CASSLRGSGNTIYF. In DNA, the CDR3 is TGTGCCAGCAGCTTAAGAGGGTCCGGAAACACCATATATTTT.

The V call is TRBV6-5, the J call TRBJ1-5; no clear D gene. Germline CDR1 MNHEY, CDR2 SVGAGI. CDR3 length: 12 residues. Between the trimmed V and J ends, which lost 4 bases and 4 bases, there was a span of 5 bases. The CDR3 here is CASSFSNQPQHF. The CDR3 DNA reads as TGTGCCAGCAGTTTCTCAAATCAGCCCCAGCATTTT.

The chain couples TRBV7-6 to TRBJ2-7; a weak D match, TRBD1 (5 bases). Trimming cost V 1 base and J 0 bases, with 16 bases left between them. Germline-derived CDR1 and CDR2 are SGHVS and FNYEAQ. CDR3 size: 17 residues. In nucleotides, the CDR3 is TGTGCCAGCAGCTTAGGGGGCAGGAGAAAGAGCTCCTACGAGCAGTACTTC. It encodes CASSLGGRRKSSYEQYF.

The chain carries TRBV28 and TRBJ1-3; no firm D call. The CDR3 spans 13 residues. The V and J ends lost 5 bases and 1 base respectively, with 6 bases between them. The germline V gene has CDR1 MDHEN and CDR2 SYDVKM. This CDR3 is CASSRHSGNTIYF. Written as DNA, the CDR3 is TGTGCCAGCAGTCGACATTCTGGAAACACCATATATTTT.

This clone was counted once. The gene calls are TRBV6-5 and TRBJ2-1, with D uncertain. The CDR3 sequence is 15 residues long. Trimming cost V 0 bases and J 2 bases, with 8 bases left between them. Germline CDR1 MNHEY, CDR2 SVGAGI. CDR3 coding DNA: TGTGCCAGCAGTTACTCGAACCTTGCCTACAATGAGCAGTTCTTC. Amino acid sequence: CASSYSNLAYNEQFF.

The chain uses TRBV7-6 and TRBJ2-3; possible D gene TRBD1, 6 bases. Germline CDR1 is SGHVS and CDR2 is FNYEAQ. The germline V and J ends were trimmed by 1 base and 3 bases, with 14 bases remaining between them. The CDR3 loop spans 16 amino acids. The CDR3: CASSLEARDKTDTQYF. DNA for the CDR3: TGTGCCAGCAGCTTAGAGGCACGGGACAAAACAGATACGCAGTATTTT.

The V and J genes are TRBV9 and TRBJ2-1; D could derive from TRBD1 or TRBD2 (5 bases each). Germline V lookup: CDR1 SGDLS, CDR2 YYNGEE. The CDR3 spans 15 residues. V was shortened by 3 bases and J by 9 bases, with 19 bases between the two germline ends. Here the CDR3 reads CASSARDPEFGEQFF. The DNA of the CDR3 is TGTGCCAGCAGCGCCCGGGACCCCGAATTCGGTGAGCAGTTCTTC.

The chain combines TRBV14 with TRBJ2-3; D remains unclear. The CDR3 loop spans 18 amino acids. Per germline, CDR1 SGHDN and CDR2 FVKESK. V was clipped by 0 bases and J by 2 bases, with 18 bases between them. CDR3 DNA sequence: TGTGCCAGCAGCCAAGAGTACGTGATGGCCAGTCACACAGATACGCAGTATTTT. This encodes CASSQEYVMASHTDTQYF.

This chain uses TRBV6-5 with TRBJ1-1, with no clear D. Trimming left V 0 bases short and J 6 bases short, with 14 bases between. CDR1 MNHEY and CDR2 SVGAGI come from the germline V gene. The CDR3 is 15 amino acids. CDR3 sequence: CASSYSALLYAEAFF. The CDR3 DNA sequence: TGTGCCAGCAGTTACTCCGCTCTGTTGTACGCTGAAGCTTTCTTT.

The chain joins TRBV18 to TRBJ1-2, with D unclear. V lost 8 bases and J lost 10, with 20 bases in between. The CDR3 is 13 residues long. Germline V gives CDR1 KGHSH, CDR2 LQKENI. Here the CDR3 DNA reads TGTGCCAGCACGTACGACGGGCCCCGGAACTACACCTTC. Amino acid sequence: CASTYDGPRNYTF.

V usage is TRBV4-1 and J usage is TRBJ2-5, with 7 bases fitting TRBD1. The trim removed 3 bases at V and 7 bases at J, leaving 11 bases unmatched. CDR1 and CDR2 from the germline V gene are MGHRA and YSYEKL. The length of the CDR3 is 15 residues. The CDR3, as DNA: TGCGCCAGCAGCCACCATGGGACAGCTGAGCGGACCCAGTACTTC. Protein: CASSHHGTAERTQYF.

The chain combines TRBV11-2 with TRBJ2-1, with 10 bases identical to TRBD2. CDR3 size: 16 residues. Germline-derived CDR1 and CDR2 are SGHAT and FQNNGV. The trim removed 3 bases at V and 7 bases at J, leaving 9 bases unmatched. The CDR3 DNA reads TGTGCCAGCAGCTTTGGCTTAGCGGGAGGAGATAATGAGCAGTTCTTC. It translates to CASSFGLAGGDNEQFF. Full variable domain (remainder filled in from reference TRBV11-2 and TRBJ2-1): EAGVAQSPRYKIIEKRQSVAFWCNPISGHATLYWYQQILGQGPKLLIQFQNNGVVDDSQLPKDRFSAERLKGVDSTLKIQPAKLEDSAVYLCASSFGLAGGDNEQFFGPGTRLTVL.

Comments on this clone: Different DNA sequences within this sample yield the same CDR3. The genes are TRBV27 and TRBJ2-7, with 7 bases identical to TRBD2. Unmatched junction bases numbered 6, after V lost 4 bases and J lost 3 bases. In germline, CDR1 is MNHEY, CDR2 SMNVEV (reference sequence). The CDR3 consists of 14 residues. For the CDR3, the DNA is TGTGCCAGCAGTTCGGGGCTAGCGGTCTACGAGCAGTACTTC. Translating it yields CASSSGLAVYEQYF.

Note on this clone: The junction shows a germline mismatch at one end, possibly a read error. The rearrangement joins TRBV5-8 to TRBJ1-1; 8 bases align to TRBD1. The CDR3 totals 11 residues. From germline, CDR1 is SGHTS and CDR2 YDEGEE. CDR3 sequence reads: CASSPVEGQVF. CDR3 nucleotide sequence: TGTGCCAGCAGCCCAGTGGAGGGACAGGTGTTT.

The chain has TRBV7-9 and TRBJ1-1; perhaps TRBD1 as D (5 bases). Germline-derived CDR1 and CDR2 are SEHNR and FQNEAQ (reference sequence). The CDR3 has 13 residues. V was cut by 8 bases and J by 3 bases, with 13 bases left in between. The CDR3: CASEGPSDTEAFF. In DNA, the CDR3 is TGTGCCAGCGAGGGACCTTCGGACACTGAAGCTTTCTTT.

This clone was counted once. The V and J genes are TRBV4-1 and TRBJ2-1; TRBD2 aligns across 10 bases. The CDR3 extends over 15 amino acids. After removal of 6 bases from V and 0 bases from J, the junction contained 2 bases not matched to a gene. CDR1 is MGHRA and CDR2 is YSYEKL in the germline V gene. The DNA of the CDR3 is TGCGCCAGCAGTCGACTAGCGGGCTCCTACAATGAGCAGTTCTTC. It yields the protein CASSRLAGSYNEQFF.

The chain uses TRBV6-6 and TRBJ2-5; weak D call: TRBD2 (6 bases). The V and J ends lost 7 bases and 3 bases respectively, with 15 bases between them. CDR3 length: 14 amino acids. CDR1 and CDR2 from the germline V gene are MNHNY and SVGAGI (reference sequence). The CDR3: CASTRAGGEETQYF. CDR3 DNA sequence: TGTGCCAGCACCCGGGCGGGCGGGGAAGAGACCCAGTACTTC.

The CDR3 sequence is CASSQRMDWNSYEQYF. The CDR3 DNA reads as TGCGCCAGCAGCCAACGGATGGACTGGAACTCCTACGAGCAGTACTTC. The J gene is TRBJ2-7, the V gene TRBV4-1; the D gene is possibly TRBD2 (5 bases). In germline, CDR1 is MGHRA, CDR2 YSYEKL. Trimming cost V 2 bases and J 0 bases, with 14 bases left between them. The CDR3 contains 16 residues.

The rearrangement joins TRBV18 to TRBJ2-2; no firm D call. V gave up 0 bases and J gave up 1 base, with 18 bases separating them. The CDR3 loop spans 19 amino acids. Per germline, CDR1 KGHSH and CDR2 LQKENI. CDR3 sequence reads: CASSPPIDFSVRNTGELFF. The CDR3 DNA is TGTGCCAGCTCACCACCGATCGATTTCAGCGTCCGGAACACCGGGGAGCTGTTTTTT.

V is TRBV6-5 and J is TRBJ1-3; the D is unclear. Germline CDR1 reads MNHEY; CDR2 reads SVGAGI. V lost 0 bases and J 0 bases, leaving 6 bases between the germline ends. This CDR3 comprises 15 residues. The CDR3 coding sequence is TGTGCCAGCAGTTACTCCCGCATCTCTGGAAACACCATATATTTT. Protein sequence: CASSYSRISGNTIYF.

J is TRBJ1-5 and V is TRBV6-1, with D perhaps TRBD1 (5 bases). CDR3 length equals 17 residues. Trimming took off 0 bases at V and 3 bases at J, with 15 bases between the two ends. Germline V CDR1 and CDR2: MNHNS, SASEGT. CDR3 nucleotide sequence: TGTGCCAGCAGTGAAGCGAGGGGCAGGGAAACCAATCAGCCCCAGCATTTT. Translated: CASSEARGRETNQPQHF.

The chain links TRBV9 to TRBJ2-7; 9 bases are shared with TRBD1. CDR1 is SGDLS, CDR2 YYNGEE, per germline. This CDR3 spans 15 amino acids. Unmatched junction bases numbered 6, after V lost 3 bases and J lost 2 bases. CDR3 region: CASSGSDRGAYEQYF. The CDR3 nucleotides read TGTGCCAGCAGCGGATCCGACAGGGGGGCCTACGAGCAGTACTTC.

The CDR3 is CASSVGGQGRGYTF. In DNA, the CDR3 is TGTGCCAGCAGCGTAGGAGGACAGGGACGCGGCTACACCTTC. The chain couples TRBV9 to TRBJ1-2, with 8 nucleotides matching TRBD1. Looked up from germline, CDR1 is SGDLS and CDR2 is YYNGEE. The CDR3 covers 14 residues. Trimming at V came to 0 bases and at J to 8 bases, leaving 6 bases not matched to a gene.

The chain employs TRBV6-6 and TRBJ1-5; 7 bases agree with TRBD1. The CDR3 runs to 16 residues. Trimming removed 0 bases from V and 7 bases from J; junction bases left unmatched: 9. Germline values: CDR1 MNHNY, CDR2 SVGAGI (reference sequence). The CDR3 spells CASSYSTTGVGQPQHF. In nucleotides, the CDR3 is TGTGCCAGCAGTTACTCGACCACAGGGGTAGGACAGCCCCAGCATTTT.

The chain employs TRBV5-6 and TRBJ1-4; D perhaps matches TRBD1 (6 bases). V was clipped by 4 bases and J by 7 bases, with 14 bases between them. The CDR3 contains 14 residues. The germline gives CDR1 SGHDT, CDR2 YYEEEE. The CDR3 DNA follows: TGTGCCAGCAGCCCGGGGGGGCGCGGTGAAAAACTGTTTTTT. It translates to CASSPGGRGEKLFF.